This TCR beta chain was found in a study of shared clonotypes between healthy human individuals. The deep-level immunoSEQ assay was used. Sequencing was performed with immunoSEQ multiplex PCR; in TCRdb, only in-frame clones are kept and a portion is missing. Among about 820,000 clones, around 93% were seen once, and the ten largest hold around 24%. CD45RO negativity and positive selection for CCR7 defined naive CD8 cells, a population that excluded terminally differentiated effector memory CD45RA+ cells. Trimming took 8 bases from V and 4 from J, leaving 5 bases between them. Germline CDR1 SNHLY, CDR2 FYNNEI. The CDR3 is made up of 10 amino acids. A note on this clone: Other nucleotide sequences in the sample specify the same CDR3.

The sequenced sample was naive CD8+ T cells sorted from blood. The genes are TRBV2 and TRBJ1-2; D unclear. The sequence derives from a young man in good health. CDR3 region: CASRGYGYTF. The CDR3 DNA reads TGTGCCAGCCGGGGCTATGGCTACACCTTC.